Each of the 8 T cell receptor beta chains below was sequenced from the same sample in a study of T cells in Graves' hyperthyroidism and ophthalmopathy. The CDR3 regions of TCR beta were amplified from RNA transcripts. TCR CDR3 underwent first-round RT-PCR with the HTBI primer set. TCRdb redid the calling of the multiplex PCR reads with MiXCR, one entry per CDR3 protein. The sample has 340,000 or so distinct CDR3 sequences, approximately 16% seen once. Sequencing was performed on blood. Every receptor here comes from a man younger than 40 with Graves' hyperthyroidism.

The chain employs TRBV7-3 and TRBJ2-2, with D possibly being TRBD1 (6 bases). Germline V gene data show CDR1 as SGHTA and CDR2 as FQGTGA. V was shortened by 4 bases and J by 1 base, with 19 bases between the two germline ends. There are 18 residues in the CDR3. CDR3 nucleotide sequence: TGTGCCAGCAGCTCCCATAAAAGGACAGCCCTGAACACCGGGGAGCTGTTTTTT. This sequence encodes CASSSHKRTALNTGELFF. The full variable domain, with the rest looked up from reference TRBV7-3 and TRBJ2-2, is GAGVSQTPSNKVTEKGKYVELRCDPISGHTALYWYRQSLGQGPEFLIYFQGTGAADDSGLPNDRFFAVRPEGSVSTLKIQRTERGDSAVYLCASSSHKRTALNTGELFFGEGSRLTVL.

In this sample, this clonotype turned up many times. The chain recombines TRBV5-8 with TRBJ2-3; 8 bases fit TRBD2. The CDR3 runs 16 residues. CDR1 is SGHTS and CDR2 is YDEGEE in the germline V gene. V shed 2 bases, J shed 1 base, and the junction held 6 bases outside the gene matches. Here the CDR3 DNA reads TGTGCCAGCAGCTTCTCGGGGACTAGAGGCACAGATACGCAGTATTTT. Translated, it gives CASSFSGTRGTDTQYF. Supplemented by reference TRBV5-8 and TRBJ2-3, the full variable domain reads EAGVTQSPTHLIKTRGQQATLRCSPISGHTSVYWYQQALGLGLQFLLWYDEGEERNRGNFPPRFSGRQFPNYSSELNVNALELEDSALYLCASSFSGTRGTDTQYFGPGTRLTVL.

This clonotype was recorded a few times. The CDR3 does not end in the conserved phenylalanine or tryptophan, so this is likely a read error. V and J are TRBV7-6 and TRBJ1-1, with D perhaps TRBD1 (6 bases). CDR1 is SGHVS, CDR2 FNYEAQ, per germline. With 1 base removed from V and 4 bases from J, the gap between germline ends came to 10 bases. The CDR3 length is 14 residues. The CDR3 loop is CASSLGGQSTEAFL. The DNA of the CDR3 is TGTGCCAGCAGCTTAGGGGGGCAGAGCACTGAAGCTTTCCTT.

This clonotype was counted ten times or more. Mismatch with germline at one junction end may stem from a read error. The chain uses TRBV5-1 and TRBJ1-3; D gene ambiguous. The CDR3 is 15 amino acids. Germline CDR1 is SGHRS and CDR2 is YFSETQ. CDR3 loop: CASSLVAGSGNTIYF. The CDR3 bases are TGTGCCAGCAGCTTAGTGGCAGGCTCTGGAAACACCATATATTTT.

This clonotype has ten or more counts. This chain connects TRBV11-3 to TRBJ2-5; a weak D match, TRBD2 (6 bases). Germline CDR1 is SGHNT and CDR2 is YENEEA. The CDR3 spans 14 residues. The V end was cut by 5 bases, the J end by 4 bases, with 14 bases between. This CDR3 is CASSTGLPGETQYF. Written as DNA, the CDR3 is TGTGCCAGCAGCACGGGACTCCCGGGAGAGACCCAGTACTTC.

This clonotype has more than one count but fewer than ten. The chain links TRBV3-1 to TRBJ2-5; unclear D gene. The V gene lost 8 bases and the J gene lost 5 bases, with 15 bases spanning the gap. CDR3 size: 13 residues. Germline CDR1 LGHDT, CDR2 YNNKEL (reference sequence). The DNA for the CDR3 is TGTGCCAGCCTGGGCCGGGCTCAGGAGACCCAGTACTTC. Amino acids: CASLGRAQETQYF.

The sample holds a few counts of this clonotype. The rearrangement joins TRBV6-2 or TRBV6-3 to TRBJ1-4; D gene unclear. V gave up 6 bases and J gave up 0 bases, with 11 bases separating them. Germline V gene lookup returns CDR1 MNHEY and CDR2 SVGEGT. The CDR3 totals 15 residues. The CDR3 loop reads CASRGRLATNEKLFF. CDR3 coding DNA: TGTGCCAGCAGAGGACGGCTTGCAACTAATGAAAAACTGTTTTTT.

J is TRBJ2-3 and V is TRBV20-1; D is undetermined. The germline CDR1 and CDR2 sequences are DFQATT and SNEGSKA (reference sequence). CDR3 size: 14 residues. Deletions cut 3 bases from V and 4 bases from J, with 14 bases between. The CDR3 reads CSASLENLPDTQYF. CDR3 bases: TGCAGTGCTAGTTTGGAGAACCTTCCAGATACGCAGTATTTT.